This TCR beta chain was captured in a study of siplizumab effects on memory and regulatory T cells. Overall study results and limits: A naive or memory phenotype could not be assigned to roughly 80-97% of the proliferating CD4+ or CD8+ clones. Naive T cells, seemingly more diverse than memory cells, seemed major alloresponse contributors. Siplizumab conditions gave an average of almost 70% Treg-derived mappable alloreactive CD4+ clones, versus roughly 25% for controls.

On this clone: The antigen is unknown.

The CDR3 length is 15 residues. Trimming took 7 bases from V and 9 from J, leaving 22 bases between them. Germline V lookup: CDR1 LNHDA, CDR2 SQIVND (reference sequence). The table came from immunoSEQ multiplex PCR; TCRdb's copy has only in-frame clones and leaves some out. This table has around 97,000 clones, roughly 94% appearing once. Sequenced input: non-Treg CD4+ T cells sorted from blood. This chain links TRBV19 with TRBJ2-1; D ambiguous. The sequence derives from a human donor in good health. CDR3 coding DNA: TGTGCCAGTACCCACCCTAGTAGCCTTCATCGTGAGCAGTTCTTC. Its translation: CASTHPSSLHREQFF.